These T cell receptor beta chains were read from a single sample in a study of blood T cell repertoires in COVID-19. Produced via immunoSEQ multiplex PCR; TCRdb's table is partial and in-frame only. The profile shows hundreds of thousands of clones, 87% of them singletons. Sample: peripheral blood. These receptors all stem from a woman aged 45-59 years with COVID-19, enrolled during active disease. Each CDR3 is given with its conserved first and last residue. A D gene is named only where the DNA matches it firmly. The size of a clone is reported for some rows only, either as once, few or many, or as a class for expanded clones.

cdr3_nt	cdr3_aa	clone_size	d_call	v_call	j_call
TGTGCCAGTAGTGAGAGTTTTTCCGACAGGGGAGGACAAGAGACCCAGTACTTC	CASSESFSDRGGQETQYF	.	TRBD1	TRBV19	TRBJ2-5
TGTGCCAGCTCACAGTTCGATGAGCAGTTCTTC	CASSQFDEQFF	.	.	TRBV5-4	TRBJ2-1
TGTGCCAGCAGTTTATCGACTAGCGGGTATACGCAGTATTTT	CASSLSTSGYTQYF	.	TRBD2	TRBV27	TRBJ2-3
TGTGCCAGCTCAAAGGACAACCCTAGCAATCAGCCCCAGCATTTT	CASSKDNPSNQPQHF	.	.	TRBV18	TRBJ1-5
TGTGCCAGCAGTGAAGGACAGGAAATACGCTACGAGCAGTACTTC	CASSEGQEIRYEQYF	.	.	TRBV6-1	TRBJ2-7
TGTGCCAGCAGCTTCAGGGGTCCTCTATCCACAGATACGCAGTATTTT	CASSFRGPLSTDTQYF	.	.	TRBV11-3	TRBJ2-3
TGTGCCAGCAGTTTTCAGGCAGAAAGATACAATGAGCAGTTCTTC	CASSFQAERYNEQFF	few	.	TRBV27	TRBJ2-1
TGTGCCAGCAGCTTATTAGGACAAGTCAATCAGCCCCAGCATTTT	CASSLLGQVNQPQHF	.	.	TRBV7-2	TRBJ1-5
TGTGCCAGCAGCTTAGTACCCCTTAAGCGGGAGGAGTACTTC	CASSLVPLKREEYF	.	TRBD2	TRBV7-9	TRBJ2-7
TGTGCCACCAGTGATTCTCAGGGGGCCTCTGGAAACACCATATATTTT	CATSDSQGASGNTIYF	.	TRBD1	TRBV24-1	TRBJ1-3
TGTGCCAGCAGTTTACTTCGGACAGGCCAGCCCTCCTACGAGCAGTACTTC	CASSLLRTGQPSYEQYF	.	TRBD1	TRBV27	TRBJ2-7
TGTGCCAGTAGTATAGGGTCAGGGGCCACCTACGAGCAGTACTTC	CASSIGSGATYEQYF	.	.	TRBV19	TRBJ2-7
TGCGCCAGCAGCATACATGAGACCCAGTACTTC	CASSIHETQYF	.	.	TRBV5-1	TRBJ2-5
TGCGCCAGCAGCCGACAGGGGGCCCAATCCGGCGGTACTGAAGCTTTCTTT	CASSRQGAQSGGTEAFF	.	TRBD1	TRBV4-1	TRBJ1-1
TGTGCCAGTAGTATTGGGCAGTATAATTCACCCCTCCACTTT	CASSIGQYNSPLHF	.	.	TRBV19	TRBJ1-6
TGTGCCAGCAGTTTTGACAAGAGCTCCTACAATGAGCAGTTCTTC	CASSFDKSSYNEQFF	.	.	TRBV2	TRBJ2-1
TGTGCCAGCAGTGAACTCCTAGCGGGAGGGATCACAGATACGCAGTATTTT	CASSELLAGGITDTQYF	.	TRBD2	TRBV2	TRBJ2-3
TGTGCCAGCAGCTTATATTCTCGGGGACAGGTGTTCTCTGGAAACACCATATATTTT	CASSLYSRGQVFSGNTIYF	once	TRBD1	TRBV11-2	TRBJ1-3
TGTGCCAGTAGTATTCAGGGTATGATGAGCGGGAGCTCCTACGAGCAGTACTTC	CASSIQGMMSGSSYEQYF	.	TRBD2	TRBV19	TRBJ2-7
TGTGCCAGCAGCCAAGTGACGGGGATTAACTATGGCTACACCTTC	CASSQVTGINYGYTF	.	.	TRBV4-2	TRBJ1-2
TGCAGCGTTCGCGGGAGCGGGTACTCCTACGAGCAGTACTTC	CSVRGSGYSYEQYF	.	TRBD2	TRBV29-1	TRBJ2-7
TGTGCCAGCAGCCTCGGGACTAGCGATACCTACGAGCAGTACTTC	CASSLGTSDTYEQYF	.	TRBD2	TRBV7-9	TRBJ2-7
TGTGCCTGGAGTGTACCCGGCGGGAGTCAGCCCCAGCATTTT	CAWSVPGGSQPQHF	.	.	TRBV30	TRBJ1-5
TGTGCCAGCAGCTCAGAGGCGCGCGAGCAGTACTTC	CASSSEAREQYF	.	.	TRBV7-9	TRBJ2-7
TGTGCCAGCAGAAGACAGGGAGGAAACACCATATATTTT	CASRRQGGNTIYF	.	TRBD1	TRBV6-5	TRBJ1-3
TGTGCCAGCTCAGGACTAGCGGGAGTTGGTGAGCAGTTCTTC	CASSGLAGVGEQFF	.	TRBD2	TRBV18	TRBJ2-1
TGTGCCAGCAGCGTGGGGACTACTAACACCGGGGAGCTGTTTTTT	CASSVGTTNTGELFF	.	TRBD2	TRBV9	TRBJ2-2
TGCGCCAGCAGCTGGACTAGCGGGTCTGAGCAGTTCTTC	CASSWTSGSEQFF	.	TRBD2	TRBV5-1	TRBJ2-1